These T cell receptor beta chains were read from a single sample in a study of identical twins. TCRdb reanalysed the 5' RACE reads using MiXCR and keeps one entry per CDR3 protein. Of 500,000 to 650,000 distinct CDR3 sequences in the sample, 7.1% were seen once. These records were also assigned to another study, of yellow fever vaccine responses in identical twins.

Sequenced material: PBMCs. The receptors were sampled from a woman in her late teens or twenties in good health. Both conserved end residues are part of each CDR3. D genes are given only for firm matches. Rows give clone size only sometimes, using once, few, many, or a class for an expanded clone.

CASSQPGESEQFF TGCGCCAGCAGCCAACCTGGGGAAAGTGAGCAGTTCTTC 13 TRBJ2-1 few TRBV4-1 NA
CASGRHGSEAFF TGTGCCAGCGGCCGCCATGGGTCGGAAGCTTTCTTT 12 TRBJ1-1 many TRBV6-5 NA
CASSQGRITNEKLFF TGCGCCAGCAGCCAAGGTCGTATTACTAATGAAAAACTGTTTTTT 15 TRBJ1-4 few TRBV4-1 NA
CSALRTGGGLGGYTF TGCAGTGCCCTGAGGACAGGAGGGGGATTGGGTGGCTACACCTTC 15 TRBJ1-2 NA TRBV20-1 TRBD1
CSARATSGGTQYF TGCAGTGCTAGAGCTACTAGCGGGGGGACCCAGTACTTC 13 TRBJ2-5 NA TRBV20-1 TRBD2
CASSGSGSRTDTQYF TGTGCCAGCAGTGGTAGCGGGAGTAGGACAGATACGCAGTATTTT 15 TRBJ2-3 few TRBV25-1 TRBD2
CASSFGGQGQETQYF TGTGCCAGCAGCTTTGGGGGACAAGGTCAAGAGACCCAGTACTTC 15 TRBJ2-5 many TRBV5-6 NA
CASIARGATDTQYF TGTGCCAGCATCGCCCGGGGGGCCACAGATACGCAGTATTTT 14 TRBJ2-3 many TRBV28 NA
CASSLGSGGGISEAFF TGTGCCAGCAGCTTAGGGTCCGGAGGGGGAATTAGTGAAGCTTTCTTT 16 TRBJ1-1 few TRBV7-9 NA
CASTKTWETQYF TGTGCCAGCACCAAGACTTGGGAGACCCAGTACTTC 12 TRBJ2-5 many TRBV28 NA
CASSVYFAPQETQYF TGTGCCAGCAGTGTCTACTTTGCACCTCAAGAGACCCAGTACTTC 15 TRBJ2-5 NA TRBV6-1 NA
CASSPRNTDTQYF TGTGCCAGCTCACCAAGAAACACAGATACGCAGTATTTT 13 TRBJ2-3 few TRBV18 NA
CASSLGGMTGELFF TGTGCCAGCAGCCTCGGGGGGATGACCGGGGAGCTGTTTTTT 14 TRBJ2-2 few TRBV11-2 TRBD2
CASSLGGFGRNNEQFF TGCGCCAGCAGCTTGGGAGGTTTCGGCAGAAACAATGAGCAGTTCTTC 16 TRBJ2-1 many TRBV5-1 NA
CASSPGLAGETYNEQFF TGTGCCAGCAGCCCGGGACTAGCGGGAGAAACCTACAATGAGCAGTTCTTC 17 TRBJ2-1 few TRBV11-2 TRBD2
CASSPQLLMGTEAFF TGTGCCAGCAGCCCCCAGTTGTTGATGGGCACTGAAGCTTTCTTT 15 TRBJ1-1 many TRBV3-1 NA
CASAYTGELFF TGTGCCAGCGCATACACCGGGGAGCTGTTTTTT 11 TRBJ2-2 NA TRBV12-3/TRBV12-4 NA
CSASGSGGNTIYF TGCAGTGCTAGTGGCTCCGGCGGGAACACCATATATTTT 13 TRBJ1-3 NA TRBV20-1 NA
CASSLEGRGRLLDTQYF TGCGCCAGCAGCTTGGAGGGTAGGGGGAGGCTGCTAGATACGCAGTATTTT 17 TRBJ2-3 NA TRBV5-1 NA
CASGGQGGNIQYF TGTGCCAGCGGCGGGCAGGGTGGGAACATTCAGTACTTC 13 TRBJ2-4 once TRBV11-2 NA
CSTAEETQYF TGCAGCACCGCAGAAGAGACCCAGTACTTC 10 TRBJ2-5 many TRBV29-1 NA
CASNQGFNEQYF TGTGCCAGTAATCAGGGGTTCAACGAGCAGTACTTC 12 TRBJ2-7 few TRBV2 NA
CASSFRANTEAFF TGTGCCAGCAGCTTCAGGGCGAACACTGAAGCTTTCTTT 13 TRBJ1-1 many TRBV11-2 NA
CSARVGVAQETQYF TGCAGTGCTAGAGTCGGTGTGGCCCAAGAGACCCAGTACTTC 14 TRBJ2-5 few TRBV20-1 NA
CASSPIRGGGKETQYF TGTGCCAGCAGCCCTATCCGGGGTGGGGGTAAGGAGACCCAGTACTTC 16 TRBJ2-5 once TRBV6-1 NA
CAVSRGYSNQPQHF TGTGCCGTGTCACGGGGGTATAGCAATCAGCCCCAGCATTTT 14 TRBJ1-5 NA TRBV6-1 NA